This T cell receptor beta chain emerged from a study of CD4+ T cells in melanoma. Broader study findings: Neoantigen-specific CD4+ T cells in melanoma reportedly had diverse differentiation states. CD8+ T cell, macrophage and B cell function reportedly correlated with neoantigen-specific CD4+ T cells.

The V gene's germline CDR1 is GTSNPN and CDR2 SVGIG (reference sequence). The length of the CDR3 is 13 residues. Trimming cost V 3 bases and J 7 bases, with 14 bases left between them. Points on this clone: The antigen is unknown.

The repertoire was sequenced with immunoSEQ multiplex PCR; TCRdb's copy has only in-frame clones and lacks some. This sample yields about 140,000 clones, of which around 90% are seen a single time; more than 1.5% belongs to the top ten. The chain employs TRBV30 and TRBJ2-3, with a weak D call TRBD2 (7 bases). The TCR comes from a human donor with melanoma. The CDR3 DNA reads TGTGCCTGGAGGGTCTCCGGGGGGCATACGCAGTATTTT. This encodes CAWRVSGGHTQYF.